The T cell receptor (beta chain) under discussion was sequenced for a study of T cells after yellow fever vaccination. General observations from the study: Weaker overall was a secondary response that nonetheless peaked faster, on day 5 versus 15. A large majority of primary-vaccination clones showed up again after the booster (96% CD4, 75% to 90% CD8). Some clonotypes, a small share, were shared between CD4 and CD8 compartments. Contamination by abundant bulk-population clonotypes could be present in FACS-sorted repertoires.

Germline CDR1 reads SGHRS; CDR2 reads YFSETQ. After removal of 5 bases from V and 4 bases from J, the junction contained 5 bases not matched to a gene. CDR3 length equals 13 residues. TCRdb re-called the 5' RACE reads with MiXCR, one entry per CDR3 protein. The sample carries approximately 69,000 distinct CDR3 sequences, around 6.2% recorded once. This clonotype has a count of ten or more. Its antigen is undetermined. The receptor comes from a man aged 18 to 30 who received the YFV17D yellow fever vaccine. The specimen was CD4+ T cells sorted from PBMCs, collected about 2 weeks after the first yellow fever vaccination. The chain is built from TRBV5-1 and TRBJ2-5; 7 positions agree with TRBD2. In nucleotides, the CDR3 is TGCGCCAGCAGTAAAGAGCGGGGAGAGACCCAGTACTTC. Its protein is CASSKERGETQYF.